The 27 T cell receptor beta chains below come from one sample, sequenced in a study of blood T cell repertoires in COVID-19. The table came from immunoSEQ multiplex PCR; TCRdb's copy has only in-frame clones and leaves some out. The table includes under 250,000 clones, 86% detected once. The material sequenced was peripheral blood. These receptors were obtained from a man over 45 with COVID-19, enrolled during active disease.

The chain joins TRBV28 to TRBJ2-7; 9 nucleotides agree with TRBD1. The CDR3 has 15 residues. The germline V gene encodes CDR1 MDHEN and CDR2 SYDVKM. With V trimmed by 1 base and J by 5 bases, 6 bases remained unmatched. CDR3 residues: CASSLSGGTGNEQYF. CDR3 DNA: TGTGCCAGCAGTTTATCTGGCGGGACAGGGAACGAGCAGTACTTC.

This clone turned up a few times. The chain has TRBV4-3 and TRBJ1-2; 7 bases are a match to TRBD1. CDR3 length equals 15 residues. Germline CDR1 reads LGHNA; CDR2 reads YSLEER. With 0 bases clipped from V and 4 bases from J, the junction kept 5 bases outside the gene matches. The CDR3 reads CASSQEMRTGYGYTF. Here the CDR3 DNA reads TGCGCCAGCAGCCAAGAAATGCGGACAGGCTATGGCTACACCTTC.

CDR3 nucleotides: TGTGCCAGCACCACGGCACAGGGGGCGCATGAAAAACTGTTTTTT. Protein product: CASTTAQGAHEKLFF. This chain connects TRBV28 to TRBJ1-4, with 9 bases lining up with TRBD1. The CDR3 is made up of 15 amino acids. Germline lookup yields CDR1 MDHEN and CDR2 SYDVKM. V shed 7 bases, J shed 6 bases, and the junction held 9 bases outside the gene matches. Full variable domain (missing parts from reference TRBV28 and TRBJ1-4): DVKVTQSSRYLVKRTGEKVFLECVQDMDHENMFWYRQDPGLGLRLIYFSYDVKMKEKGDIPEGYSVSREKKERFSLILESASTNQTSMYLCASTTAQGAHEKLFFGSGTQLSVL.

The V gene is TRBV6-5, the J gene TRBJ1-5; 8 bases are shared with TRBD1. Looked up from germline, CDR1 is MNHEY and CDR2 is SVGAGI. This CDR3 is 14 amino acids long. J was trimmed by 2 bases and V by 6 bases; bases with no gene match: 3. CDR3 sequence: CASSPGQGNQPQHF. For the CDR3, the DNA is TGTGCCAGCAGCCCGGGACAGGGCAATCAGCCCCAGCATTTT.

The chain recombines TRBV6-2 or TRBV6-3 with TRBJ1-2; D is uncertain. Trimming left V 5 bases short and J 4 bases short, with 8 bases between. Germline CDR1 is MNHEY and CDR2 is SVGEGT. The CDR3 spans 12 residues. The CDR3 DNA sequence: TGTGCCAGCAGTCAGACGGGCTATGGCTACACCTTC. Encoded protein: CASSQTGYGYTF.

The chain joins TRBV30 to TRBJ2-2; D is unclear. This CDR3 region has 14 residues. Trimming left V 3 bases short and J 1 base short, with 9 bases between. Germline CDR1 and CDR2: GTSNPN and SVGIG (reference sequence). The CDR3 is CAWRMWRNTGELFF. The DNA of the CDR3 is TGTGCCTGGAGAATGTGGAGGAACACCGGGGAGCTGTTTTTT.

CDR3 in amino acids: CAISDREGANYEQYF. The CDR3 bases are TGTGCCATCAGTGATCGGGAGGGCGCCAACTACGAGCAGTACTTC. This chain links TRBV10-3 with TRBJ2-7; TRBD2 agrees at 8 bases. Germline V gene lookup returns CDR1 ENHRY and CDR2 SYGVKD. The CDR3 totals 15 residues. The J segment lost 3 bases and the V segment lost 3 bases, leaving 7 bases of the junction unmatched.

The rearrangement joins TRBV4-2 to TRBJ1-5; TRBD1 agrees at 7 bases. The germline V gene has CDR1 LGHNA and CDR2 YNFKEQ. CDR3 length: 17 amino acids. V lost 4 bases to trimming and J lost 2 bases; unmatched junction nucleotides: 11. DNA for the CDR3: TGTGCCAGCAGCCCAACCACACGACAGGGAGGCAATCAGCCCCAGCATTTT. This translates into CASSPTTRQGGNQPQHF.

This chain connects TRBV11-2 to TRBJ2-7; D perhaps matches TRBD2 (5 bases). CDR3 length: 15 residues. Germline assignment: CDR1 SGHAT and CDR2 FQNNGV. Trimming pared 4 bases from V and 2 bases from J, leaving 15 bases between. CDR3 protein: CASSSFSRVTYEQYF. CDR3 nucleotides: TGTGCCAGCAGCTCATTTTCGCGGGTTACCTACGAGCAGTACTTC.

The chain uses TRBV6-6 and TRBJ1-2; weak D call: TRBD1 (5 bases). Per the germline V gene, CDR1 is MNHNY and CDR2 is SVGAGI (reference sequence). There are 13 residues in the CDR3. Trimming pared 0 bases from V and 8 bases from J, leaving 10 bases between. The CDR3 spells CASSYSIAGGYTF. CDR3 nucleotide sequence: TGTGCCAGCAGTTACTCGATAGCAGGGGGCTACACCTTC.

The gene calls are TRBV4-3 and TRBJ2-3; 7 positions match TRBD2. V dropped 2 bases and J dropped 8; count of bases not matched to a gene: 10. Germline V CDR1 and CDR2: LGHNA, YSLEER. The CDR3 runs to 15 residues. The CDR3 DNA sequence: TGCGCCAGCAGCCAAAGCCCCGCTCTAGCGGCTACGCAGTATTTT. Protein sequence: CASSQSPALAATQYF.

V is TRBV27 and J is TRBJ1-1, with D maybe TRBD1 (5 bases). The ends were cut back, 5 bases at V and 3 bases at J, with 13 bases in the middle. This CDR3 has 14 residues. Germline V gives CDR1 MNHEY, CDR2 SMNVEV (reference sequence). The chain's CDR3 is CASSRREVDTEAFF. The CDR3 DNA reads TGTGCCAGCAGTCGCAGGGAGGTAGACACTGAAGCTTTCTTT.

The chain links TRBV11-2 to TRBJ2-5; D perhaps matches TRBD1 (5 bases). Germline CDR1 reads SGHAT; CDR2 reads FQNNGV. CDR3 size: 13 residues. Trimming shortened V by 1 base and J by 9 bases, and 12 bases separated the two germline ends. In DNA, the CDR3 is TGTGCCAGCAGCTTAGCAGGGCCCCGGGCCCAGTACTTC. Its protein product is CASSLAGPRAQYF.

V gene TRBV19 combines with J gene TRBJ1-1, with unresolved D. CDR1 and CDR2 (germline): LNHDA, SQIVND (reference sequence). This CDR3 has 14 residues. The V end was cut by 7 bases, the J end by 4 bases, with 16 bases between. This CDR3 is CASKLGGPGTEAFF. CDR3 in DNA: TGTGCCAGTAAATTAGGAGGACCGGGCACTGAAGCTTTCTTT.

V usage is TRBV19 and J usage is TRBJ2-5, with TRBD1 identical over 7 bases. This CDR3 comprises 16 residues. The V segment lost 6 bases and the J segment 1 base; nucleotides outside the gene matches: 11. Germline lookup yields CDR1 LNHDA and CDR2 SQIVND (reference sequence). The chain's CDR3 is CASSTRGQRAQETQYF. CDR3 nucleotides: TGTGCCAGTAGCACCCGGGGACAGAGGGCCCAAGAGACCCAGTACTTC.

This clone was seen a single time. One end of the junction does not line up with germline, which may come from a read error. The gene calls are TRBV28 and TRBJ1-2; D gene unclear. CDR1 and CDR2 from the germline V gene are MDHEN and SYDVKM. The CDR3 sequence is 15 residues long. CDR3 bases: TGTGCCAGCAGGTTATTGAGTTTGTCTAGTGGCGGCTACACCTTC. This gives the protein CASRLLSLSSGGYTF.

This clone showed up just a few times. V and J are TRBV6-4 and TRBJ1-1; 7 bases fit TRBD1. Germline CDR1 MRHNA, CDR2 SNTAGT. V shed 5 bases, J shed 5 bases, and the junction held 11 bases outside the gene matches. This CDR3 has 15 amino acids. CDR3 nucleotides: TGTGCCAGCAGTCCGACAGGGAGCACAAGTACTGAAGCTTTCTTT. This gives the protein CASSPTGSTSTEAFF.

This clone was observed once. The gene calls are TRBV5-4 and TRBJ1-1; D is undetermined. CDR1 and CDR2 (germline): SGHNT, YYREEE (reference sequence). The CDR3 extends over 14 amino acids. V was clipped by 4 bases and J by 0 bases, with 10 bases between them. The DNA of the CDR3 is TGTGCCAGCAGCCGGTCGGGGTTGAACACTGAAGCTTTCTTT. Its translation: CASSRSGLNTEAFF.

The chain employs TRBV4-2 and TRBJ1-5; no clear D. The CDR3 covers 15 residues. The V end lost 0 bases, the J end lost 5 bases, and 11 bases lay between the germline ends. CDR1 and CDR2 from the germline V gene are LGHNA and YNFKEQ. For the CDR3, the DNA is TGTGCCAGCAGCCAAGATCCCGGGAGGGATCAGCCCCAGCATTTT. It translates to CASSQDPGRDQPQHF.

The chain couples TRBV5-1 to TRBJ2-1; 14 positions agree with TRBD2. CDR1 and CDR2 from the germline V gene are SGHRS and YFSETQ. The CDR3 is 15 residues long. Germline trimming cut 4 bases from V and 12 bases from J; bases unmatched to any gene: 9. The CDR3, as DNA: TGCGCCAGCAGCCGAGAAGGGACTAGCGGGAGTCTGCAGTTCTTC. This sequence encodes CASSREGTSGSLQFF.

The genes are TRBV30 and TRBJ1-1; the match to TRBD1 covers 9 bases. V trimming: 0 bases; J trimming: 5 bases; junction bases outside the gene matches: 7. CDR1 is GTSNPN and CDR2 is SVGIG in the germline V gene (reference sequence). The CDR3 covers 15 residues. This CDR3 is CAWSVLGDRATEAFF. CDR3 coding DNA: TGTGCCTGGAGTGTACTGGGGGACAGGGCTACTGAAGCTTTCTTT.

DNA for the CDR3: TGCGCCAGCAGCTTGCTAGCGGGGGTTGAGACCCAGTACTTC. This codes for CASSLLAGVETQYF. This chain uses TRBV5-1 with TRBJ2-5; 10 bases line up with TRBD2. The trim removed 1 base at V and 5 bases at J, leaving 2 bases unmatched. Germline values: CDR1 SGHRS, CDR2 YFSETQ. The CDR3 totals 14 residues.

This clone showed up just once. The rearrangement uses TRBV5-1 and TRBJ2-1; 8 nucleotides match TRBD2. CDR3 length: 18 amino acids. Germline loops: CDR1 SGHRS, CDR2 YFSETQ. Germline trimming cut 1 base from V and 7 bases from J; bases unmatched to any gene: 16. DNA for the CDR3: TGCGCCAGCAGCTTGTTTATTCTAGCGGGTGTCGGGGTGAATGAGCAGTTCTTC. It translates to CASSLFILAGVGVNEQFF.

J is TRBJ2-2 and V is TRBV5-4, with TRBD2 as a possible D gene (5 bases). Trimming left V 4 bases short and J 4 bases short, with 11 bases between. Germline-derived CDR1 and CDR2 are SGHNT and YYREEE (reference sequence). This CDR3 spans 14 amino acids. Here the CDR3 reads CASSDPTSTGELFF. CDR3 in DNA: TGTGCCAGCAGCGACCCTACTAGCACCGGGGAGCTGTTTTTT.

This sequence joins TRBV3-1 (or the pseudogene TRBV3-2) and TRBJ2-1; D is ambiguous. CDR3 size: 11 residues. The V and J ends lost 3 bases and 8 bases respectively, with 5 bases between them. Germline V gene data show CDR1 as LGHDT and CDR2 as YNNKEL (reference sequence). CDR3 in DNA: TGTGCCAGCAGCCATGAGGATGAGCAGTTCTTC. Translating gives CASSHEDEQFF.

In regard to this clone: Different DNA sequences within this sample yield the same CDR3. The chain recombines TRBV6-5 with TRBJ1-2, with 8 bases matching TRBD1. This CDR3 is built from 13 residues. Per the germline V gene, CDR1 is MNHEY and CDR2 is SVGAGI. V dropped 6 bases and J dropped 2; count of bases not matched to a gene: 2. The CDR3: CASSRTGNYGYTF. CDR3 DNA: TGTGCCAGCAGCCGGACAGGGAACTATGGCTACACCTTC.

The chain is built from TRBV9 and TRBJ1-2; D possibly corresponds to TRBD1 (5 bases). Germline CDR1 is SGDLS and CDR2 is YYNGEE. V was trimmed by 2 bases and J by 0 bases, leaving 14 bases between them. CDR3 size: 16 residues. Here the CDR3 DNA reads TGTGCCAGCAGCGTCGGAACCTCGGGGGCTAACTATGGCTACACCTTC. As protein: CASSVGTSGANYGYTF.